This TCR beta chain was observed in a study of blood T cell repertoires in COVID-19. Study as a whole: PBMCs, B-cell-depleted T cells, or T cells were the source of the cDNA or gDNA that made up the material.

Profiling relied on immunoSEQ multiplex PCR, and the TCRdb table lists in-frame clones only, not all of them. This sample has 300,000 or so clones; more than 75% occur once, and the top ten carry 1.5% to 2%. The CDR3 spans 15 residues. Germline loops: CDR1 MNHNY, CDR2 SVGAGI (reference sequence). Trimming removed 0 bases at V and 4 bases at J, with 10 bases between. The source material was peripheral blood. This clonotype was sampled from a woman between 45 and 65 years old with acute or convalescent COVID-19. This chain joins TRBV6-6 and TRBJ1-3, with D maybe TRBD1 (6 bases). DNA for the CDR3: TGTGCCAGCAGTTACTCGACAGGTCTGGGAAACACCATATATTTT. Protein product: CASSYSTGLGNTIYF.